This T cell receptor beta chain was recovered during a study of memory B cells and T cells in multiple sclerosis. A word on this clone: No antigen is known for it.

After stimulus-free culture, autoproliferating CFSE-dim and non-proliferating CFSE-high T cells were sequenced separately. Cultures began with roughly 5x10^7 CFSE-labeled PBMCs, unstimulated for about 7 days, with replicate wells pooled. In germline, CDR1 is DFQATT, CDR2 SNEGSKA (reference sequence). V dropped 3 bases and J dropped 5 bases, with 8 bases sitting between them. This CDR3 is built from 11 residues. Method: immunoSEQ multiplex PCR; TCRdb's copy keeps in-frame clones and lacks some. The data show 46,000 or so clones, with roughly 87% seen just once and around 1.1% held by the top ten. This chain connects TRBV20-1 to TRBJ2-7; D is ambiguous. This clonotype was obtained from a human donor with multiple sclerosis. The sequencing sample was made of PBMCs from blood kept in culture. This CDR3 reads CSARRTNEQYF. In DNA form, the CDR3 reads TGCAGTGCTAGGAGGACCAACGAGCAGTACTTC.